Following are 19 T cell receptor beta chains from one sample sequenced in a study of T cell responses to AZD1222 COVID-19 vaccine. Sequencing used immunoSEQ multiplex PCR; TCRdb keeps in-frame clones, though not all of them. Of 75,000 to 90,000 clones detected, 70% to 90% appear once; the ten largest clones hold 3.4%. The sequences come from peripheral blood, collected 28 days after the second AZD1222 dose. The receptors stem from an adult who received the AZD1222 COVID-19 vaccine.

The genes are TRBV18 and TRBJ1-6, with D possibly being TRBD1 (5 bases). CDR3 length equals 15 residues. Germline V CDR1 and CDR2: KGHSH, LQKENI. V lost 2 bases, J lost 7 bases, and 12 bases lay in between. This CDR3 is CASSPIQGWNSPLHF. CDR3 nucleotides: TGTGCCAGCTCACCAATTCAGGGATGGAATTCACCCCTCCACTTT.

CDR3 nucleotide sequence: TGTGCCAGCAGTTACGAAGTGGGGACAGGGGGATCACCCCTCCACTTT. Residues: CASSYEVGTGGSPLHF. V usage is TRBV6-5 and J usage is TRBJ1-6; 11 bases fit TRBD1. CDR1 MNHEY and CDR2 SVGAGI come from the germline V gene. The CDR3 is made up of 16 amino acids. V dropped 2 bases and J dropped 10; count of bases not matched to a gene: 7.

CDR3 sequence reads: CSVTGVGNQPQHF. CDR3 bases: TGCAGCGTAACAGGGGTGGGCAATCAGCCCCAGCATTTT. The J gene is TRBJ1-5, the V gene TRBV29-1, with 7 nucleotides matching TRBD1. V shed 6 bases, J shed 2 bases, and the junction held 4 bases outside the gene matches. This CDR3 spans 13 amino acids. Per the germline V gene, CDR1 is SQVTM and CDR2 is ANQGSEA. Complete variable domain (other parts from reference TRBV29-1 and TRBJ1-5): SAVISQKPSRDICQRGTSLTIQCQVDSQVTMMFWYRQQPGQSLTLIATANQGSEATYESGFVIDKFPISRPNLTFSTLTVSNMSPEDSSIYLCSVTGVGNQPQHFGDGTRLSIL.

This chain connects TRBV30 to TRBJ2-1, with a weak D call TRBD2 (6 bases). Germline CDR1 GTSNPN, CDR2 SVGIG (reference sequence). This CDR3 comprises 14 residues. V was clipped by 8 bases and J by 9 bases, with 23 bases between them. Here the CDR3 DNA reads TGTGCCGGAACAAATGGAAAGTGGGGAGGTGAGCAGTTCTTC. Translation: CAGTNGKWGGEQFF.

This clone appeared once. The CDR3 loop is CASSSPSGRQYEQFF. DNA of the CDR3: TGTGCCAGCAGCAGTCCTAGCGGGAGACAGTATGAGCAGTTCTTC. The genes are TRBV21-1 and TRBJ2-1; the D segment call TRBD2 is taken from the table without a DNA check. TRBV21-1 corresponds to a pseudogene. The CDR3 contains 15 residues.

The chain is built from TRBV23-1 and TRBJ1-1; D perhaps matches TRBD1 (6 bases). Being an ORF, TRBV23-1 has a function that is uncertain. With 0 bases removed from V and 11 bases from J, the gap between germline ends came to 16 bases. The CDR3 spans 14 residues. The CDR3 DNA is TGCGCCAGCAGTCAATCTAAGGACAGATTGTGTGCTTTCTTT. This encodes CASSQSKDRLCAFF.

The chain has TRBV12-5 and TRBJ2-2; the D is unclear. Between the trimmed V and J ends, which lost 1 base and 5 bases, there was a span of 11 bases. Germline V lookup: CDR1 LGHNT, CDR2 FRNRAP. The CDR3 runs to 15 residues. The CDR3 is CASGLGRTETGELFF. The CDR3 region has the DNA TGTGCTAGTGGTTTGGGAAGGACGGAAACCGGGGAGCTGTTTTTT.

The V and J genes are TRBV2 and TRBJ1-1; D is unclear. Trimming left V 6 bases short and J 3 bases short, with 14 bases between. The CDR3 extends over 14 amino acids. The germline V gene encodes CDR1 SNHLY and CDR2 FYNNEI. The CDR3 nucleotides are TGTGCCAGCAGCGAACAACCGAATCACACTGAAGCTTTCTTT. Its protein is CASSEQPNHTEAFF.

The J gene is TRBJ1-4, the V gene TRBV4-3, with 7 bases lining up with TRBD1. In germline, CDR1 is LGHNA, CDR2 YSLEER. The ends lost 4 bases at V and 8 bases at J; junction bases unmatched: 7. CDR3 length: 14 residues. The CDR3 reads CASSRGRGKEKLFF. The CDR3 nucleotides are TGCGCCAGCAGCCGGGGCAGGGGGAAGGAAAAACTGTTTTTT.

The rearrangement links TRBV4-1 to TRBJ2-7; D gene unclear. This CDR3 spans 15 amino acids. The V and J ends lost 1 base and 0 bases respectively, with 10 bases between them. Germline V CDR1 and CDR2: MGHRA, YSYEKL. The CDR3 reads CASSQAYSPSYEQYF. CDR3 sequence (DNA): TGCGCCAGCAGCCAAGCCTACTCCCCCTCCTACGAGCAGTACTTC.

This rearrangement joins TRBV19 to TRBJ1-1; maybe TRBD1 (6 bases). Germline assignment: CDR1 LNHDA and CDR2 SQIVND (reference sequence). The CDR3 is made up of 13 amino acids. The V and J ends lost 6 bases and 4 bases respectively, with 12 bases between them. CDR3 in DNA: TGTGCCAGTAGCAGAGGGGGGGGCACTGAAGCTTTCTTT. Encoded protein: CASSRGGGTEAFF.

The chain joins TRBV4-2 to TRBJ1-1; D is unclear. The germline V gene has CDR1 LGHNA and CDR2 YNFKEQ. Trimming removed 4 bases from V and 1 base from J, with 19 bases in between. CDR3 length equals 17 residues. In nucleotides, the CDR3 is TGTGCCAGCAGCCCCCTGGGAAGGGCGGGTTCGAACACTGAAGCTTTCTTT. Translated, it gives CASSPLGRAGSNTEAFF.

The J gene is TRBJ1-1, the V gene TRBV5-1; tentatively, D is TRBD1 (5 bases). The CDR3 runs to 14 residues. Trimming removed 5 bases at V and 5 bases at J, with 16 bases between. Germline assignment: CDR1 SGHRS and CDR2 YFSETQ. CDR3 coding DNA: TGCGCCAGCAGTGGGCAGGGAGTAGGTACTGAAGCTTTCTTT. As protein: CASSGQGVGTEAFF.

Written as DNA, the CDR3 is TGCGCCAGCAGCTTGGTGATAGCGGGGTACCAAGAGACCCAGTACTTC. Its translation: CASSLVIAGYQETQYF. The chain has TRBV5-1 and TRBJ2-5; 8 nucleotides agree with TRBD2. V trimming: 0 bases; J trimming: 0 bases; junction bases outside the gene matches: 4. The germline gives CDR1 SGHRS, CDR2 YFSETQ. The length of the CDR3 is 16 residues.

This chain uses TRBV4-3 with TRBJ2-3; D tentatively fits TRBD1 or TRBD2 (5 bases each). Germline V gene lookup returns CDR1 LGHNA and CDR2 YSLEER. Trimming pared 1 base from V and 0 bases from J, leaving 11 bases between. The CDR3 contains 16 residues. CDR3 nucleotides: TGCGCCAGCAGCCAAGCCACGGGACCCAGCACAGATACGCAGTATTTT. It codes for CASSQATGPSTDTQYF.

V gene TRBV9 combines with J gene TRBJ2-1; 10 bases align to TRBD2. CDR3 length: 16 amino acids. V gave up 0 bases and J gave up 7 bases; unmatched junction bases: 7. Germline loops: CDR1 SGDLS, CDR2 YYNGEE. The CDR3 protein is CASSVGASGSQNEQFF. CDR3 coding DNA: TGTGCCAGCAGCGTAGGGGCTAGCGGGAGTCAAAATGAGCAGTTCTTC.

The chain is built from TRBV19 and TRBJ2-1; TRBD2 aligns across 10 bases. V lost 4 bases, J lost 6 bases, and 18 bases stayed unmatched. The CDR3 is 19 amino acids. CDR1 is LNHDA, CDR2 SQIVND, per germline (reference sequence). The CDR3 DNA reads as TGTGCCAGTAGTAGGAGACTAGCGGGTCGCCCCTCCACCCCCAATGAGCAGTTCTTC. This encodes CASSRRLAGRPSTPNEQFF.

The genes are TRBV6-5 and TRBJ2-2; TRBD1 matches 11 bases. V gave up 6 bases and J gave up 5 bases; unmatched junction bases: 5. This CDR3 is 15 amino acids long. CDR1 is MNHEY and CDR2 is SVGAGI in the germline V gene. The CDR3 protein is CASRDRGRGTGELFF. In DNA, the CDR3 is TGTGCCAGCAGGGACAGGGGGCGCGGGACCGGGGAGCTGTTTTTT.

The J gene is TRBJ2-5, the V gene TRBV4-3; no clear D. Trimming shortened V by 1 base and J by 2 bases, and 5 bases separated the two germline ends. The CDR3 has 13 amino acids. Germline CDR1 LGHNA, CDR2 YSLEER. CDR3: CASSQGWQETQYF. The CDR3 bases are TGCGCCAGCAGCCAAGGCTGGCAAGAGACCCAGTACTTC.